The T cell receptor beta chain under discussion was sequenced for a study of identical twins. In TCRdb, the 5' RACE reads were re-called with MiXCR into one record per CDR3 protein. Here the sample spans just over 450,000 distinct CDR3 sequences, approximately 14% being singletons. Germline V CDR1 and CDR2: SGDLS, YYNGEE. The ends were cut back, 0 bases at V and 4 bases at J, with 16 bases in the middle. There are 16 residues in the CDR3. Another study also made use of these data, one on yellow fever vaccine responses in identical twins.

The specimen was CD4+ T cells sorted from blood. The chain carries TRBV9 and TRBJ1-1; TRBD1 is a possible D gene (5 bases). This clonotype originated in a woman aged 18-29 years in good health. CDR3 loop: CASSVEVSGQGTEAFF. The CDR3 DNA reads as TGTGCCAGCAGCGTAGAGGTATCTGGTCAGGGCACTGAAGCTTTCTTT.